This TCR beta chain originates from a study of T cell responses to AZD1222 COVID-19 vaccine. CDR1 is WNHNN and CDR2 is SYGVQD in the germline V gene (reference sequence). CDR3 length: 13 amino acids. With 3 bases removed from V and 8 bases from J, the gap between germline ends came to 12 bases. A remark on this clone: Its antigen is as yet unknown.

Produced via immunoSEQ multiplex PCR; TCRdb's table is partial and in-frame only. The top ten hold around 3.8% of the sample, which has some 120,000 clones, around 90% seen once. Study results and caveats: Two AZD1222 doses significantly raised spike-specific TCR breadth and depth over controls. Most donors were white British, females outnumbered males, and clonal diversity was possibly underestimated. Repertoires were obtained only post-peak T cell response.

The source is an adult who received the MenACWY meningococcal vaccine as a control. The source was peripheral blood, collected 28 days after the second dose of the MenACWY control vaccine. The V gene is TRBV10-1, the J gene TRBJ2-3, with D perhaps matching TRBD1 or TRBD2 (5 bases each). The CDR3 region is CASSERDRSTQYF. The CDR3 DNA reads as TGCGCCAGCAGTGAAAGGGACCGTTCTACGCAGTATTTT.